Listed here are 32 T cell receptor beta chains from one sample, sequenced in a study of response to subunit inactivated influenza vaccine (dated by TCRdb to 2017 to 2018). The library came from RT-PCR. Sequencing instrument: Illumina HiSeq 2500. TCRdb reprocessed the public reads (quality trimming at Q25 with fastp, clone calling with MiXCR) and kept in-frame beta chains. Rows are unified per CDR3 protein, each entry keeping the most common DNA and genes. The sample contains under 800,000 distinct CDR3 sequences, about 15% of them found a single time. The ten largest clones add up to less than 9% of the sample. Sequenced material: PBMCs from blood, taken around two weeks before vaccination. These receptors all come from a man aged 45-65 years who received an inactivated influenza vaccine. Donor details come from another sample of the same person, matched by shared clones.

About this clonotype itself: An end of the junction does not agree with germline; a read error may underlie this. V gene TRBV28 combines with J gene TRBJ1-2, with no clear D. Germline V gives CDR1 MDHEN, CDR2 SYDVKM. This CDR3 region has 17 residues. The CDR3 loop is CASSPYRIRRDKSSLLF. The CDR3 bases are TGTGCCAGCAGTCCTTACCGAATTCGACGGGATAAGTCCTCCCTGCTCTTC.

The chain carries TRBV7-3 and TRBJ2-2; TRBD2 agrees at 7 bases. After removal of 6 bases from V and 4 bases from J, the junction contained 5 bases not matched to a gene. The CDR3 loop spans 14 amino acids. CDR1 is SGHTA and CDR2 is FQGTGA in the germline V gene. Written as DNA, the CDR3 is TGTGCCAGCAGACATCCGGGGGGCACCGGGGAGCTGTTTTTT. This sequence encodes CASRHPGGTGELFF.

This clonotype was recorded a few times. At one end the junction does not follow the germline gene, possibly because of a read error. Here the CDR3 reads CASSLALDRPPGDTF. Written as DNA, the CDR3 is TGTGCCAGCAGCTTAGCGCTGGACAGGCCACCTGGCGACACCTTC. The chain combines TRBV7-9 with TRBJ1-2, with TRBD1 matching 7 bases. The CDR3 has 15 amino acids. The germline V gene has CDR1 SEHNR and CDR2 FQNEAQ (reference sequence).

This clonotype appeared a few times. This chain uses TRBV5-1 with TRBJ2-5; the D call may be TRBD1 or TRBD2 (7 bases each). Trimming stripped 4 bases from V and 5 bases from J, with 24 bases between. The CDR3 runs 17 residues. Germline V gene sequence: CDR1 SGHRS, CDR2 YFSETQ. CDR3 sequence: CASSTGRGTAGRETQYF. CDR3 nucleotide sequence: TGCGCCAGCAGCACGGGCCGCGGGACAGCGGGGAGGGAGACCCAGTACTTC.

In its sample, this clonotype was seen a few times. V gene TRBV29-1 combines with J gene TRBJ1-2; unclear D gene. CDR1 and CDR2 (germline): SQVTM, ANQGSEA. This CDR3 has 12 amino acids. The V end lost 1 base, the J end lost 8 bases, and 11 bases lay between the germline ends. Here the CDR3 reads CSVEALLGGYTF. The CDR3 DNA reads as TGCAGCGTTGAAGCCTTACTTGGGGGCTACACCTTC.

This chain joins TRBV5-5 and TRBJ1-5; D gene ambiguous. The germline V gene encodes CDR1 SGHKS and CDR2 YYEKEE (reference sequence). V was trimmed by 0 bases and J by 1 base, leaving 8 bases between them. The CDR3 contains 15 residues. The CDR3 DNA follows: TGTGCCAGCAGCTTGGAACCGGGGAGCAATCAGCCCCAGCATTTT. Its protein product is CASSLEPGSNQPQHF.

The V call is TRBV2, the J call TRBJ2-5; possibly TRBD2 for D (5 bases). The germline V gene encodes CDR1 SNHLY and CDR2 FYNNEI. The CDR3 consists of 14 residues. V lost 6 bases and J lost 4, with 15 bases in between. CDR3 region: CASSPPSSRETQYF. The CDR3 DNA reads TGTGCCAGCAGCCCACCTAGCTCTAGAGAGACCCAGTACTTC.

This clonotype was recorded at least ten times. V usage is TRBV7-8 and J usage is TRBJ2-3; the match to TRBD1 covers 9 bases. The CDR3 runs to 16 residues. Germline lookup yields CDR1 SGHVS and CDR2 FQNEAQ. Trimming removed 6 bases from V and 5 bases from J; junction bases left unmatched: 12. CDR3 DNA sequence: TGTGCCAGCAGGTTCCTCCGTGGACAGGGGCAAGATACGCAGTATTTT. Protein: CASRFLRGQGQDTQYF.

CDR3 amino acids: CASSPQGANYEQYF. Written as DNA, the CDR3 is TGTGCCAGCAGCCCCCAGGGGGCTAACTACGAGCAGTACTTC. The genes are TRBV7-2 and TRBJ2-7, with 8 bases identical to TRBD1. With V trimmed by 5 bases and J by 3 bases, 6 bases remained unmatched. The CDR3 runs to 14 residues. The germline V gene has CDR1 SGHTA and CDR2 FQGNSA.

The chain is built from TRBV18 and TRBJ2-1; TRBD2 agrees at 10 bases. Germline CDR1 reads KGHSH; CDR2 reads LQKENI. V was pared by 2 bases and J by 7 bases, with 8 bases of the junction left unmatched. The CDR3 is made up of 16 amino acids. The CDR3 spells CASSPKAGGPTNEQFF. The CDR3 region has the DNA TGTGCCAGCTCACCAAAAGCGGGAGGGCCGACAAATGAGCAGTTCTTC.

About this clonotype itself: With a much larger clone just one base away, this may be a read error. V gene TRBV10-3 combines with J gene TRBJ2-3; possible D gene TRBD2, 6 bases. This CDR3 spans 11 amino acids. Germline CDR1 ENHRY, CDR2 SYGVKD. The CDR3 DNA sequence: TGTGCCATTAGCGGCACATATACGCAGTATTTT. The encoded protein is CAISGTYTQYF.

This clonotype was detected ten times or more. The chain joins TRBV27 to TRBJ2-7; TRBD1 matches 7 bases. The CDR3 covers 15 residues. Per germline, CDR1 MNHEY and CDR2 SMNVEV (reference sequence). V gave up 2 bases and J gave up 2 bases; unmatched junction bases: 6. In DNA, the CDR3 is TGTGCCAGCAGTTTAGCGACAGGGTGGCCCTACGAGCAGTACTTC. This translates into CASSLATGWPYEQYF.

This clonotype was observed a few times. This rearrangement joins TRBV6-2 or TRBV6-3 to TRBJ2-7, with a tentative D call TRBD1 (6 bases). The CDR3 spans 17 residues. V lost 2 bases and J 1 base, leaving 18 bases between the germline ends. The V gene's germline CDR1 is MNHEY and CDR2 SVGEGT. This CDR3 is CASSYGAGVMRSYEQYF. The CDR3 DNA reads as TGTGCCAGCAGTTACGGGGCAGGGGTCATGAGGTCCTACGAGCAGTACTTC.

This clonotype has more than one count but fewer than ten. The V and J genes are TRBV4-3 and TRBJ2-3; tentatively, D is TRBD1 or TRBD2 (6 bases each). Looked up from germline, CDR1 is LGHNA and CDR2 is YSLEER. V was cut by 0 bases and J by 2 bases, with 12 bases left in between. This CDR3 comprises 16 residues. This CDR3 reads CASSQEGGPNTDTQYF. CDR3 nucleotide sequence: TGCGCCAGCAGCCAAGAAGGGGGGCCAAACACAGATACGCAGTATTTT.

This clonotype was counted only a few times. This sequence joins TRBV7-9 and TRBJ1-1, with D possibly matching TRBD1 (6 bases). Germline loops: CDR1 SEHNR, CDR2 FQNEAQ (reference sequence). Trimming took 4 bases from V and 1 from J, leaving 13 bases between them. The CDR3 runs to 15 residues. Here the CDR3 reads CASSSTTGPNTEAFF. The CDR3 DNA is TGTGCCAGCAGCTCAACGACAGGACCGAACACTGAAGCTTTCTTT. The entire variable domain, with the rest obtained from reference TRBV7-9 and TRBJ1-1, is as follows: DTGVSQNPRHKITKRGQNVTFRCDPISEHNRLYWYRQTLGQGPEFLTYFQNEAQLEKSRLLSDRFSAERPKGSFSTLEIQRTEQGDSAMYLCASSSTTGPNTEAFFGQGTRLTVV.

V usage is TRBV7-8 and J usage is TRBJ2-3; D is unclear. Germline CDR1 reads SGHVS; CDR2 reads FQNEAQ. V lost 6 bases and J 5 bases, leaving 12 bases between the germline ends. This CDR3 has 13 amino acids. This chain's CDR3 is CASRPLGKDTQYF. The CDR3 nucleotides are TGTGCCAGCAGACCCTTAGGGAAAGATACGCAGTATTTT. Full variable domain (outside the CDR3, taken from reference TRBV7-8 and TRBJ2-3): GAGVSQSPRYKVAKRGQDVALRCDPISGHVSLFWYQQALGQGPEFLTYFQNEAQLDKSGLPSDRFFAERPEGSVSTLKIQRTQQEDSAVYLCASRPLGKDTQYFGPGTRLTVL.

The CDR3 spells CASSSPKSLGYTF. In DNA form, the CDR3 reads TGTGCCAGCAGCTCCCCTAAGAGTTTAGGCTACACCTTC. The chain couples TRBV7-2 to TRBJ1-2; D not resolved. The germline V gene encodes CDR1 SGHTA and CDR2 FQGNSA. Trimming removed 4 bases from V and 8 bases from J, with 14 bases in between. The CDR3 length is 13 residues.

The CDR3 DNA reads TGTGCCAGCAGCCCGCGGGACAGGGGGAATCAAGAGACCCAGTACTTC. Its translation is CASSPRDRGNQETQYF. The chain carries TRBV7-9 and TRBJ2-5, with 11 nucleotides matching TRBD1. Germline V gene data show CDR1 as SEHNR and CDR2 as FQNEAQ (reference sequence). This CDR3 comprises 16 residues. V shed 5 bases and J 2 bases; nucleotides not matched to a gene: 7.

This clonotype was seen only a few times. CDR3 residues: CASSQEGQPSPLHF. CDR3 nucleotides: TGCGCCAGCAGCCAAGAGGGACAGCCTTCACCCCTCCACTTT. The chain carries TRBV4-1 and TRBJ1-6; 7 bases are shared with TRBD1. With V trimmed by 0 bases and J by 9 bases, 2 bases remained unmatched. The CDR3 is made up of 14 amino acids. CDR1 MGHRA and CDR2 YSYEKL come from the germline V gene.

This clonotype appeared a few times. The rearrangement joins TRBV10-3 to TRBJ1-1; perhaps TRBD1 as D (5 bases). Germline loops: CDR1 ENHRY, CDR2 SYGVKD. The CDR3 is 13 amino acids. Trimming removed 7 bases at V and 4 bases at J, with 13 bases between. This chain's CDR3 is CAIKGQEVTEAFF. The CDR3 nucleotides read TGTGCCATCAAGGGGCAGGAGGTCACTGAAGCTTTCTTT.

This clonotype was counted at least ten times. This sequence joins TRBV12-3 or TRBV12-4 and TRBJ2-2; 8 nucleotides line up with TRBD1. V lost 3 bases, J lost 5 bases, and 2 bases stayed unmatched. CDR3 length: 14 amino acids. The CDR3 protein is CASSLTGVTGELFF. In nucleotides, the CDR3 is TGTGCCAGCAGTTTGACAGGGGTAACCGGGGAGCTGTTTTTT.

The chain is built from TRBV9 and TRBJ2-2, with TRBD2 identical over 7 bases. Germline CDR1 SGDLS, CDR2 YYNGEE. The CDR3 length is 14 residues. The V segment lost 3 bases and the J segment 4 bases; nucleotides outside the gene matches: 3. The CDR3 DNA reads as TGTGCCAGCAGCGGGGGGGGGACCACCGGGGAGCTGTTTTTT. Its translation: CASSGGGTTGELFF.

This clonotype was counted a few times. The chain couples TRBV12-3 or TRBV12-4 to TRBJ1-1, with 7 bases that match TRBD1. Trimming cost V 5 bases and J 6 bases; bases outside gene matches: 3. The CDR3 is 12 amino acids. CDR3 coding DNA: TGTGCCAGCAGTAAGACAGGGCCTGAAGCTTTCTTT. Protein product: CASSKTGPEAFF.

In its sample, this clonotype was seen a few times. The rearrangement uses TRBV5-5 and TRBJ2-5; D unclear. V lost 2 bases to trimming and J lost 2 bases, with 10 bases between them. The CDR3 extends over 14 amino acids. The V gene's germline CDR1 is SGHKS and CDR2 YYEKEE (reference sequence). CDR3 coding DNA: TGTGCCAGCAGCTTCGGAGCAAATCAAGAGACCCAGTACTTC. This codes for CASSFGANQETQYF. Using reference TRBV5-5 and TRBJ2-5 for the parts outside the CDR3, the full variable domain is DAGVTQSPTHLIKTRGQQVTLRCSPISGHKSVSWYQQVLGQGPQFIFQYYEKEERGRGNFPDRFSARQFPNYSSELNVNALLLGDSALYLCASSFGANQETQYFGPGTRLLVL.

The chain uses TRBV20-1 and TRBJ2-7, with 10 bases identical to TRBD2. J gave up 3 bases and V 4 bases, and 9 bases lay outside the gene matches. This CDR3 is 15 amino acids long. Germline lookup yields CDR1 DFQATT and CDR2 SNEGSKA (reference sequence). CDR3 sequence reads: CSAMPSGGDYYEQYF. In DNA form, the CDR3 reads TGCAGTGCTATGCCTAGCGGGGGTGACTACTACGAGCAGTACTTC.

The table lists this clonotype with many counts. The chain uses TRBV15 and TRBJ2-7; D ambiguous. The germline gives CDR1 LNHNV, CDR2 YYDKDF (reference sequence). V shed 0 bases and J shed 2 bases, with 8 bases lying between them. This CDR3 contains 14 residues. CDR3 in DNA: TGTGCCACCAGCAGAGATAAGGCAGCCTACGAGCAGTACTTC. It encodes CATSRDKAAYEQYF.

V usage is TRBV4-1 and J usage is TRBJ2-1; 7 nucleotides align to TRBD1. V was clipped by 6 bases and J by 8 bases; unmatched bases: 13. Germline V gene sequence: CDR1 MGHRA, CDR2 YSYEKL. The CDR3 runs to 15 residues. As DNA, the CDR3 is TGCGCCAGCAGGCTGACAGGGTTCTCCCGTGATGAGCAGTTCTTC. Protein sequence: CASRLTGFSRDEQFF.

This clonotype was recorded at least ten times. An end of the junction does not agree with germline; a read error may underlie this. The chain links TRBV11-2 to TRBJ2-7, with D hard to call. This CDR3 contains 11 residues. Germline lookup yields CDR1 SGHAT and CDR2 FQNNGV. The CDR3 protein is CASSLVGEQYF. The DNA for the CDR3 is TGCGCCAGCAGCTTGGTGGGGGAGCAGTACTTC.

Many counts were recorded for this clonotype. The V gene is TRBV29-1, the J gene TRBJ2-1; tentatively, D is TRBD1 (6 bases). Germline V gene data show CDR1 as SQVTM and CDR2 as ANQGSEA. V lost 8 bases and J lost 8, with 13 bases in between. CDR3 length: 11 amino acids. CDR3 nucleotide sequence: TGCAGCATCTACAGGGTTGATGAGCAGTTCTTC. This sequence encodes CSIYRVDEQFF.

This clonotype appeared many times. V gene TRBV20-1 combines with J gene TRBJ1-1; D ambiguous. Trimming removed 0 bases at V and 1 base at J, with 15 bases between. Germline CDR1 DFQATT, CDR2 SNEGSKA (reference sequence). The CDR3 consists of 16 residues. In DNA, the CDR3 is TGCAGTGCTAGAGATCGAGGCAGGCAGGCGAACACTGAAGCTTTCTTT. Its translation: CSARDRGRQANTEAFF.

The V gene is TRBV25-1, the J gene TRBJ1-6, with D unresolved. The germline V gene has CDR1 MGHDK and CDR2 SYGVNS. CDR3 length: 13 residues. Trimming left V 7 bases short and J 10 bases short, with 14 bases between. CDR3 region: CASTASARSPLHF. CDR3 nucleotide sequence: TGTGCCAGCACGGCGTCTGCTCGGTCACCCCTCCACTTT. Using reference TRBV25-1 and TRBJ1-6 for the parts outside the CDR3, the full variable domain is EADIYQTPRYLVIGTGKKITLECSQTMGHDKMYWYQQDPGMELHLIHYSYGVNSTEKGDLSSESTVSRIRTEHFPLTLESARPSHTSQYLCASTASARSPLHFGNGTRLTVT.

The chain links TRBV9 to TRBJ1-3; 8 bases align to TRBD1. The CDR3 has 15 residues. Germline V gives CDR1 SGDLS, CDR2 YYNGEE. Losses at the gene ends were 1 base for V and 4 bases for J; bases not matched to a gene: 4. The CDR3 reads CASSVSDRAGNTIYF. CDR3 DNA: TGTGCCAGCAGCGTATCGGACAGGGCCGGAAACACCATATATTTT. The full variable domain, rest sourced from reference TRBV9 and TRBJ1-3, is DSGVTQTPKHLITATGQRVTLRCSPRSGDLSVYWYQQSLDQGLQFLIQYYNGEERAKGNILERFSAQQFPDLHSELNLSSLELGDSALYFCASSVSDRAGNTIYFGEGSWLTVV.